The 32 T cell receptor beta chains reported below all come from one sample, sequenced in a study of PD-1 blockade in classical Hodgkin lymphoma. Assay used: immunoSEQ multiplex PCR; TCRdb lists only in-frame clones, some missing. The sample includes some 18,000 clones, under 80% of them seen just once. Time point described: cycle 4 day 1 (C4D1), after 6 weeks of nivolumab. All the patients suffered relapse after autologous stem cell transplantation, and brentuximab vedotin exposure differed. The material sequenced was peripheral blood mononuclear cells (PBMCs), taken before the fourth cycle of nivolumab. The receptors derive from a human donor with classical Hodgkin lymphoma.

V usage is TRBV7-8 and J usage is TRBJ1-1; D remains unclear. Germline V gene sequence: CDR1 SGHVS, CDR2 FQNEAQ. This CDR3 comprises 19 residues. V lost 1 base and J lost 1, with 22 bases in between. The CDR3 region has the DNA TGTGCCAGCAGCTTAGAGCATCAAGGCCGAGGCTCTTCGAACACTGAAGCTTTCTTT. Amino acid sequence: CASSLEHQGRGSSNTEAFF.

This clone was counted between two and nine times. V gene TRBV18 combines with J gene TRBJ1-1, with unresolved D. The ends were cut back, 2 bases at V and 0 bases at J, with 4 bases in the middle. CDR1 is KGHSH and CDR2 is LQKENI in the germline V gene. The CDR3 has 13 amino acids. CDR3 DNA sequence: TGTGCCAGCTCACCAAGAGTGAACACTGAAGCTTTCTTT. Translating it yields CASSPRVNTEAFF.

This clone was seen a handful of times. V gene TRBV28 combines with J gene TRBJ2-7, with TRBD2 matching 10 bases. Looked up from germline, CDR1 is MDHEN and CDR2 is SYDVKM. The CDR3 loop spans 13 amino acids. Trimming at V came to 6 bases and at J to 2 bases, leaving 1 base not matched to a gene. This CDR3 reads CASRLAGPYEQYF. CDR3 sequence (DNA): TGTGCCAGCAGACTAGCGGGACCCTACGAGCAGTACTTC.

The chain is built from TRBV29-1 and TRBJ1-2; D might be TRBD1 (5 bases). The CDR3 is 14 amino acids. CDR1 and CDR2 (germline): SQVTM, ANQGSEA. V lost 6 bases and J 2 bases, leaving 16 bases between the germline ends. The CDR3 sequence is CSVGGSGANYGYTF. CDR3 bases: TGCAGCGTGGGGGGTAGCGGGGCGAACTATGGCTACACCTTC.

This rearrangement joins TRBV4-3 to TRBJ2-7; perhaps D is TRBD1 or TRBD2 (5 bases each). The germline V gene has CDR1 LGHNA and CDR2 YSLEER. With 3 bases removed from V and 10 bases from J, the gap between germline ends came to 22 bases. The CDR3 is 15 amino acids. As DNA, the CDR3 is TGCGCCAGCAGCCAGGGTACGGGACGGCAATTCGACCAGTACTTC. This sequence encodes CASSQGTGRQFDQYF.

This chain links TRBV5-1 with TRBJ1-1, with 7 bases aligning to TRBD1. Trimming cost V 4 bases and J 1 base; bases outside gene matches: 7. Germline loops: CDR1 SGHRS, CDR2 YFSETQ. CDR3 size: 15 residues. The CDR3 nucleotides read TGCGCCAGCAGCCCCGGGACAGAGAAGAACACTGAAGCTTTCTTT. Encoded protein: CASSPGTEKNTEAFF.

The rearrangement joins TRBV19 to TRBJ2-2; D is undetermined. This CDR3 is built from 12 residues. Germline V gene lookup returns CDR1 LNHDA and CDR2 SQIVND (reference sequence). Trimming took 4 bases from V and 5 from J, leaving 5 bases between them. The CDR3 protein is CASSTLTGELFF. The CDR3 DNA is TGTGCCAGTAGTACGCTAACCGGGGAGCTGTTTTTT.

V gene TRBV7-6 combines with J gene TRBJ2-5, with 8 bases fitting TRBD1. V trimming: 6 bases; J trimming: 5 bases; junction bases outside the gene matches: 5. In germline, CDR1 is SGHVS, CDR2 FNYEAQ. This CDR3 has 13 amino acids. CDR3 sequence (DNA): TGTGCCAGCAGACGACAGGGGTTGGAGACCCAGTACTTC. As protein: CASRRQGLETQYF.

V is TRBV4-3 and J is TRBJ2-6; TRBD2 agrees at 12 bases. With 4 bases clipped from V and 1 base from J, the junction kept 11 bases outside the gene matches. This CDR3 region has 20 residues. Germline CDR1 LGHNA, CDR2 YSLEER. As DNA, the CDR3 is TGCGCCAGCAGCCGAGCTAGCGGGAGGGCCTTGGGGTCTGGGGCCAACGTCCTGACTTTC. Its protein is CASSRASGRALGSGANVLTF.

The chain links TRBV27 to TRBJ2-5, with 11 bases fitting TRBD2. Losses at the gene ends were 6 bases for V and 3 bases for J; bases not matched to a gene: 3. CDR1 is MNHEY and CDR2 is SMNVEV in the germline V gene (reference sequence). CDR3 length: 14 residues. This CDR3 reads CASRRLAGKETQYF. CDR3 coding DNA: TGTGCCAGCAGACGACTAGCGGGAAAAGAGACCCAGTACTTC.

The chain has TRBV9 and TRBJ2-7; 7 positions match TRBD1. The V gene end was trimmed by 4 bases and the J gene end by 2 bases; junction bases not matched to a gene: 6. The CDR3 contains 14 residues. Germline V CDR1 and CDR2: SGDLS, YYNGEE. CDR3 in amino acids: CASSPQQGPYEQYF. The CDR3 DNA is TGTGCCAGCAGCCCACAACAGGGGCCCTACGAGCAGTACTTC.

This clone has more than one count but fewer than ten. The chain employs TRBV18 and TRBJ1-2, with unresolved D. V lost 2 bases and J 2 bases, leaving 3 bases between the germline ends. Looked up from germline, CDR1 is KGHSH and CDR2 is LQKENI. The CDR3 runs 12 residues. The CDR3 loop reads CASSPDNYGYTF. The CDR3 DNA follows: TGTGCCAGCTCACCAGACAACTATGGCTACACCTTC.

This chain links TRBV6-1 with TRBJ2-5, with TRBD2 matching 7 bases. Germline CDR1 MNHNS, CDR2 SASEGT. V shed 6 bases, J shed 3 bases, and the junction held 7 bases outside the gene matches. This CDR3 contains 14 residues. The CDR3 nucleotides read TGTGCCAGCAGGGCGTGGGGGGGGGAAGAGACCCAGTACTTC. It encodes CASRAWGGEETQYF.

This chain connects TRBV19 to TRBJ1-1, with D tentatively TRBD1 (5 bases). Deletions cut 2 bases from V and 7 bases from J, with 11 bases between. The V gene's germline CDR1 is LNHDA and CDR2 SQIVND (reference sequence). The CDR3 length is 13 residues. CDR3 bases: TGTGCCAGTAGTATATTGGGCGGGGGTGAAGCTTTCTTT. This gives the protein CASSILGGGEAFF.

The rearrangement links TRBV28 to TRBJ1-2; 7 nucleotides agree with TRBD1. J was trimmed by 7 bases and V by 4 bases; bases with no gene match: 9. The germline CDR1 and CDR2 sequences are MDHEN and SYDVKM. This CDR3 region has 14 residues. The CDR3 sequence is CASSSHARGGGYTF. CDR3 nucleotide sequence: TGTGCCAGCAGTTCTCACGCCAGGGGGGGTGGCTACACCTTC.

In nucleotides, the CDR3 is TGTGCCAGCAGCTTAGGTGGGGGTCGGACACTAAAAGAGACCCAGTACTTC. Amino acids: CASSLGGGRTLKETQYF. The J gene is TRBJ2-5, the V gene TRBV7-9; TRBD1 or TRBD2 may be the D gene (5 bases each). V was clipped by 1 base and J by 3 bases, with 18 bases between them. The germline V gene has CDR1 SEHNR and CDR2 FQNEAQ (reference sequence). The CDR3 is made up of 17 amino acids.

Only one count was recorded for this clone. The chain recombines TRBV19 with TRBJ2-5; 10 nucleotides line up with TRBD2. This CDR3 has 17 residues. Germline V gene data show CDR1 as LNHDA and CDR2 as SQIVND (reference sequence). J lost 7 bases, V lost 3 bases, and 14 bases had no gene match. The CDR3 loop reads CASSIGLAGVAGRTQYF. The CDR3 DNA reads as TGTGCCAGTAGTATCGGGCTAGCGGGAGTCGCCGGGAGGACCCAGTACTTC.

The chain employs TRBV6-5 and TRBJ1-1; TRBD1 aligns across 7 bases. This CDR3 has 16 residues. Trimming took 2 bases from V and 0 from J; bases not matched to a gene: 6. Looked up from germline, CDR1 is MNHEY and CDR2 is SVGAGI. The CDR3 loop reads CASSYTRGQMNTEAFF. Written as DNA, the CDR3 is TGTGCCAGCAGTTACACGCGGGGACAGATGAACACTGAAGCTTTCTTT.

The genes are TRBV5-6 and TRBJ1-2, with a possible D match to TRBD1 (6 bases). Trimming cost V 2 bases and J 4 bases, with 15 bases left between them. This CDR3 contains 15 residues. Germline-derived CDR1 and CDR2 are SGHDT and YYEEEE. CDR3 protein: CASSFQGRYGYGYTF. CDR3 DNA: TGTGCCAGCAGCTTCCAGGGGCGCTACGGCTATGGCTACACCTTC.

This clone occurred a few times. This chain uses TRBV30 with TRBJ2-5; TRBD1 might be the D (5 bases). The CDR3 extends over 13 amino acids. The germline V gene encodes CDR1 GTSNPN and CDR2 SVGIG (reference sequence). Trimming stripped 1 base from V and 7 bases from J, with 13 bases between. CDR3 sequence (DNA): TGTGCCTGGAGTGGGTCAGGGTCCGGGACCCAGTACTTC. Translated: CAWSGSGSGTQYF.

This chain joins TRBV7-9 and TRBJ1-5, with TRBD1 matching over 8 bases. The CDR3 extends over 16 amino acids. Germline V gene data show CDR1 as SEHNR and CDR2 as FQNEAQ (reference sequence). Trimming removed 3 bases from V and 4 bases from J; junction bases left unmatched: 8. CDR3 DNA: TGTGCCAGCAGCTTGTCGAGACAGGGGACGAATCAGCCCCAGCATTTT. Protein sequence: CASSLSRQGTNQPQHF.

This chain links TRBV6-5 with TRBJ1-3; D not certain. The CDR3 totals 15 residues. Germline V gene sequence: CDR1 MNHEY, CDR2 SVGAGI. Between the trimmed V and J ends, which lost 5 bases and 2 bases, there was a span of 13 bases. In DNA form, the CDR3 reads TGTGCCAGCAGTCCCACCGGTGGTCCTGGAAACACCATATATTTT. Protein: CASSPTGGPGNTIYF.

This clone was recorded once. V gene TRBV10-3 combines with J gene TRBJ2-7; the D gene is possibly TRBD1 (6 bases). The germline CDR1 and CDR2 sequences are ENHRY and SYGVKD. The V and J ends lost 8 bases and 5 bases respectively, with 19 bases between them. The CDR3 length is 14 residues. CDR3 region: CAIGWGSEGDEQYF. CDR3 coding DNA: TGTGCCATCGGGTGGGGATCCGAGGGGGACGAGCAGTACTTC.

The V gene is TRBV7-2, the J gene TRBJ2-7; no firm D call. The CDR3 length is 13 residues. CDR1 and CDR2 (germline): SGHTA, FQGNSA. Trimming cost V 5 bases and J 3 bases, with 11 bases left between them. The CDR3 coding sequence is TGTGCCAGCAGCCTCTCTCCGTACTACGAGCAGTACTTC. Translation gives CASSLSPYYEQYF.

The chain uses TRBV7-6 and TRBJ2-2, with unresolved D. The CDR3 is 16 amino acids. V was pared by 1 base and J by 5 bases, with 14 bases between. Germline CDR1 reads SGHVS; CDR2 reads FNYEAQ. The CDR3 DNA reads TGTGCCAGCAGCTTAGGTACTCCGGGTACAACCGGGGAGCTGTTTTTT. It yields the protein CASSLGTPGTTGELFF.

This sequence joins TRBV25-1 and TRBJ1-5, with D possibly TRBD1 on 5 matching bases. The CDR3 length is 14 residues. The germline V gene has CDR1 MGHDK and CDR2 SYGVNS. Trimming stripped 1 base from V and 3 bases from J, with 7 bases between. Written as DNA, the CDR3 is TGTGCCAGCAGTGAATGGGGGGTCAATCAGCCCCAGCATTTT. Its translation is CASSEWGVNQPQHF.

V and J are TRBV7-3 and TRBJ2-5, with 16 bases that match TRBD2. Trimming at V came to 6 bases and at J to 3 bases, leaving 7 bases not matched to a gene. This CDR3 is 17 amino acids long. Looked up from germline, CDR1 is SGHTA and CDR2 is FQGTGA. The CDR3 region is CASRPKGTSGREETQYF. In DNA, the CDR3 is TGTGCCAGCAGGCCTAAGGGGACTAGCGGGAGGGAAGAGACCCAGTACTTC.

The CDR3 is CAWSVLWGSKGDTQYF. CDR3 sequence (DNA): TGTGCCTGGAGTGTACTATGGGGCTCGAAAGGAGATACGCAGTATTTT. V and J are TRBV30 and TRBJ2-3; TRBD1 might be the D (5 bases). The V and J ends lost 0 bases and 5 bases respectively, with 18 bases between them. The CDR3 has 16 residues. Germline assignment: CDR1 GTSNPN and CDR2 SVGIG (reference sequence).

The chain combines TRBV9 with TRBJ2-5; D call uncertain. CDR1 is SGDLS and CDR2 is YYNGEE in the germline V gene. Trimming took off 0 bases at V and 7 bases at J, with 7 bases between the two ends. The CDR3 totals 12 residues. CDR3 region: CASSVDSRTQYF. In nucleotides, the CDR3 is TGTGCCAGCAGCGTAGATTCCCGGACCCAGTACTTC.

CDR3 coding DNA: TGTGCCAGTAGGGATCCTACCGGGACTGGATATACCGGGGAGCTGTTTTTT. As protein: CASRDPTGTGYTGELFF. The J gene is TRBJ2-2, the V gene TRBV19; a weak D match, TRBD2 (6 bases). Germline values: CDR1 LNHDA, CDR2 SQIVND (reference sequence). This CDR3 has 17 residues. V lost 6 bases to trimming and J lost 5 bases, with 22 bases between them.

This sequence joins TRBV7-2 and TRBJ2-7; maybe TRBD1 (6 bases). Germline CDR1 SGHTA, CDR2 FQGNSA. Trimming pared 8 bases from V and 2 bases from J, leaving 13 bases between. The CDR3 runs 13 residues. The CDR3 here is CASSGVGTYEQYF. The CDR3 DNA reads as TGTGCCAGCTCAGGGGTGGGAACCTACGAGCAGTACTTC.

J is TRBJ2-1 and V is TRBV29-1; unclear D gene. Per germline, CDR1 SQVTM and CDR2 ANQGSEA. V lost 4 bases and J lost 10, with 14 bases in between. The CDR3 consists of 12 residues. CDR3 DNA sequence: TGCAGCGTTGTAGCTGGTGGAGCGGAGCAGTTCTTC. Its translation: CSVVAGGAEQFF.